This T cell receptor beta chain emerged from a study of T cell responses to AZD1222 COVID-19 vaccine (dated by TCRdb to 2020 to 2023). At the level of the whole study: AZD1222 recipients given second doses at about 4 weeks or at about 12 weeks were pooled, since spike-specific TCR depth and breadth were not found to differ between the two schedules. Trial participants were enrolled by age into subgroups of 18-55, 56-69 and 70-plus years, and around 140, 26 and 57 TCR-sequenced participants, respectively, were included in these subgroups. TCR sequencing covered some 240 trial participants: roughly 200 given two doses of AZD1222 and about 26 given two doses of MenACWY control vaccine. Overall study outcomes, separate from this receptor: In the small 56-69-year group, the increase in depth fell short of significance, most likely because of low power. Conclusions about previously exposed vaccinees were limited because only six AZD1222 recipients were SARS-CoV-2 seropositive at baseline. No day 14 peak-response samples were available, so repertoires were characterized only after the peak T cell response. Most participants were white British and females outnumbered males, and the authors suggested that clonal diversity may have been underestimated. After two AZD1222 doses, both the breadth and the depth of spike-specific TCRs were significantly higher than at day 0 and than in MenACWY recipients. The whole spike protein was spanned by vaccine-associated CD4 TCRs, and dominant responses were seen in regions 160-218 and 743-854. Reportedly, almost half of the unique spike-specific TCRs recognized epitopes lying outside the regions that are mutated in the B.1.351 and B.1.1.7 variants.

Explained via the paper, the time point label denotes: baseline before first vaccination. The vaccinee samples were drawn from two UK trials, COV001 and COV002, one of which was a single-blind randomized controlled phase 2/3 trial testing AZD1222 (ChAdOx1 nCoV-19) in healthy adults. Trial participant PBMC samples were collected at day 0 and day 28 after the second dose for TCRbeta chain sequencing. The CDR3 regions of human TCRbeta chains were analyzed by immunosequencing. Per the original workflow: TCRs in the repertoires were matched against a reference library of SARS-CoV-2-specific TCRs that had been generated with the MIRA antigen-specificity platform. Breadth was defined as the fraction of unique TCRs that were SARS-CoV-2-associated, and depth was defined as the fraction of total T cells that were SARS-CoV-2-associated. Using the MIRA data, each spike-specific TCR was assigned both to the spike region to which the TCR was reactive and to a CD4 or CD8 class. Log10-transformed breadth and depth values were compared by one-way ANOVA with Sidak's multiple comparisons tests. This immuneACCESS table, as held by TCRdb, lists in-frame sequences with V and J called but not all clones. Of the missing ones, under half trace to an unresolved V gene in checked studies; the others have no known cause. The DNA was the basis for D and trimming; V, J and clone size are from that table. The sample contains about 150,000 clones, 90% of them found a single time. Approximately 17% of the sample belongs to the ten largest clones.

The CDR3 goes from the cysteine to the phenylalanine over 12 residues. Only the CDR3 DNA is retained, 36 bases long and in frame from the first base. Taken from the germline V gene, the CDR1 and CDR2 loops are SGHTA and FQGNSA. A distance of 6 bases separates the germline ends of V and J, which lose 5 bases and 4 bases respectively. This clone was found a few times. Its target antigen remains unknown. No clone much larger than this one lies a single base away; base qualities are absent. The sequence joins TRBV7-2 to TRBJ1-5, with no reliable assignment of the D segment. The receptor was derived from an adult in good health. The material was peripheral blood, obtained on day 0 of AZD1222 vaccination. This receptor has the CDR3 CASSIDNQPQHF. Here is the DNA: TGTGCCAGCAGCATAGATAATCAGCCCCAGCATTTT.